These T cell receptor beta chains were read from a single sample in a study of CD8+ T cells in alopecia areata. Clones were read by immunoSEQ multiplex PCR, and TCRdb kept only the in-frame ones, dropping some. Among about 140,000 clones, nearly 55% were seen once, and the ten largest hold 15% to 20%. This material consisted of CD8+ T cells sorted from blood, taken at week 4, from a patient treated with tofacitinib. The receptors were sampled from a human donor with alopecia areata. The CDR3 runs from the conserved cysteine through the conserved F or W. The D gene is left open where the match is weak. Not every row has a clone size; where given, it reads once, few, many or a size class.

j_call clone_size d_call v_call cdr3_nt cdr3_aa
TRBJ1-5 few TRBD1 TRBV4-1 TGCGCCAGCAGCTACGGACAGGGCGTCAATCAGCCCCAGCATTTT CASSYGQGVNQPQHF
TRBJ1-1 . . TRBV5-4 TGTGCCAGCATCCCTGTAGGGAACACTGAAGCTTTCTTT CASIPVGNTEAFF
TRBJ2-2 . . TRBV2 TGTGCCAGCAGTGTTCTTGGAGGGGGCACGAACACCGGGGAGCTGTTTTTT CASSVLGGGTNTGELFF
TRBJ2-2 many TRBD1 TRBV7-9 TGTGCCAGCAGCATCTTAGGACAGGCCGGGGAGCTGTTTTTT CASSILGQAGELFF
TRBJ2-2 . . TRBV5-1 TGCGCCAGCCTGGCGGGGGCCTACACCGGGGAGCTGTTTTTT CASLAGAYTGELFF
TRBJ1-1 . . TRBV5-1 TGCGCCAGCAGCGCGACAGCGGACACTGAAGCTTTCTTT CASSATADTEAFF
TRBJ2-2 . . TRBV29-1 TGCAGCGTTTCCGGACAGGGAGGGTCCGGGGAGCTGTTTTTT CSVSGQGGSGELFF
TRBJ1-5 few . TRBV23-1 TGCGCCAGCAGTCGGGAAGGGTGTAACAGTCAGCCCCAGCATTTT CASSREGCNSQPQHF
TRBJ2-3 . TRBD2 TRBV4-2 TGTGCCAGCAGCGATGGACTAGCGGGCACAGATACGCAGTATTTT CASSDGLAGTDTQYF
TRBJ1-1 . . TRBV30 TGTGCCTGGAGTCCCGGGACTGAAGCTTTCTTT CAWSPGTEAFF
TRBJ2-7 few TRBD2 TRBV27 TGTGCCAGCAGTTTAGCGGGGGCCTACGAGCAGTACTTC CASSLAGAYEQYF
TRBJ2-5 few . TRBV5-6 TGTGCCAGCAGGCCGTTTGGGTCTAGCCAACAAGAGACCCAGTACTTC CASRPFGSSQQETQYF
TRBJ2-3 . . TRBV29-1 TGCAGCGTTGAGGGGGGTTGGGGGTTCACAGATACGCAGTATTTT CSVEGGWGFTDTQYF
TRBJ2-2 . TRBD1 TRBV4-1 TGCGCCAGCAGCCAGCCTCCGGGACAGGGGGCGTCCGGGGAGCTGTTTTTT CASSQPPGQGASGELFF
TRBJ2-2 . . TRBV7-9 TGTGCCAGCAGCTCCAGACGGCTAGCGAGTTCAGCCGGGGAGCTGTTTTTT CASSSRRLASSAGELFF
TRBJ2-2 . TRBD1 TRBV29-1 TGCAGCGTTGAAGGGACAGGAAACACCGGGGAGCTGTTTTTT CSVEGTGNTGELFF
TRBJ1-1 . TRBD1 TRBV30 TGTGCCTGGAGGAGGGGATCGACAGGGGGGACTGAAGCTTTCTTT CAWRRGSTGGTEAFF
TRBJ2-1 few . TRBV5-6 TGTGCCAGCAGCTTGGTTTTGGGCAATGAGCAGTTCTTC CASSLVLGNEQFF
TRBJ2-3 few . TRBV14 TGTGCCAGCAGCCAATCTCTAGAACCCGATGGGCAGTATTTT CASSQSLEPDGQYF
TRBJ2-1 . . TRBV29-1 TGCAGCGTTTCCCTGAGCTCCTACAATGAGCAGTTCTTC CSVSLSSYNEQFF
TRBJ2-7 few . TRBV29-1 TGCAGCGTAAGGGACGGAGTCTACTACGAGCAGTACTTC CSVRDGVYYEQYF
TRBJ2-5 . TRBD2 TRBV27 TGTGCCAGCACCCCACTAGCGGGGGGGCCTGGGACCCAGTACTTC CASTPLAGGPGTQYF
TRBJ1-1 . . TRBV4-2 TGTGCCAGCAGCCAAGATGCGGGGGCTACTGAAGCTTTCTTT CASSQDAGATEAFF
TRBJ1-1 few . TRBV2 TGTGCCAGCAGTGGGGTCGCGGGGGCGGACACTGAAGCTTTCTTT CASSGVAGADTEAFF
TRBJ2-7 . . TRBV14 TGTGCCAGCAGCCAAGTTTACGGGACAGAGCAGTACTTC CASSQVYGTEQYF
TRBJ2-3 . . TRBV7-3 TGTGCCAGCAGCTTAAGGCGGCGGACGATACAAATGTGGGCTAGTCCTAGCACAGATACGCAGTATTTT CASSLRRRTIQMWASPSTDTQYF
TRBJ1-1 few . TRBV5-1 TGCGCCAGCAGCTCGAACACTGAAGCTTTCTTT CASSSNTEAFF
TRBJ2-5 . . TRBV30 TGTGCCTGGAGTCGCTGGGTTGGAGAGACCCAGTACTTC CAWSRWVGETQYF
TRBJ2-7 . TRBD1 TRBV4-1 TGCGCCAGCAGCCTTAGGACAGGGTCCTACGAGCAGTACTTC CASSLRTGSYEQYF
TRBJ2-5 . . TRBV6-1 TGTGCCAGCAGTCAAGACGGACTTCAAGAGACCCAGTACTTC CASSQDGLQETQYF
TRBJ1-6 . . TRBV27 TGTGCCAGCAGTTTAATAAGACTCTCACCCCTCCACTTT CASSLIRLSPLHF
TRBJ2-2 . . TRBV4-3 TGCGCCAGCAGCCTCGGTTCGGGAACCGGGGAGCTGTTTTTT CASSLGSGTGELFF
TRBJ1-5 . . TRBV6-5 TGTGCCACCGGCAATCAGCCCCAGCATTTT CATGNQPQHF